This T cell receptor beta chain derives from a study of T cell responses to AZD1222 COVID-19 vaccine. Notes on the study in general: Among the donors, most were white British and more were female, and clonal diversity was possibly underestimated. Just 6 or 7 people given AZD1222 tested seropositive at baseline.

The method was immunoSEQ multiplex PCR; TCRdb's version includes in-frame clones alone and lacks a portion of them. The repertoire holds 150,000 or so clones, with about 90% as singletons. Trimming pared 4 bases from V and 3 bases from J, leaving 10 bases between. The CDR3 spans 12 residues. The germline gives CDR1 GTSNPN, CDR2 SVGIG (reference sequence). About this clone itself: Its cognate antigen is unknown.

The sample here was peripheral blood, taken 28 days after the second AZD1222 dose. This chain uses TRBV30 with TRBJ2-7; tentatively, D is TRBD2 (6 bases). The clonotype originates from an adult who received the AZD1222 COVID-19 vaccine. As DNA, the CDR3 is TGTGCCTGGAAATTGGGGGGCTACGAGCAGTACTTC. It encodes CAWKLGGYEQYF. The full variable domain, in which reference TRBV30 and TRBJ2-7 provide the parts outside the CDR3, is SQTIHQWPATLVQPVGSPLSLECTVEGTSNPNLYWYRQAAGRGLQLLFYSVGIGQISSEVPQNLSASRPQDRQFILSSKKLLLSDSGFYLCAWKLGGYEQYFGPGTRLTVT.